This T cell receptor (beta chain) was recovered during a study of graft-versus-host responses after intestinal transplantation. Overall study: Once they had received anti-thymocyte globulin induction, all recipients took tacrolimus and steroids for around 3 years.

Study findings and constraints: Detected in recipient marrow were GvH clones, some of which were first observed in ileum or blood.

For this clone: Its antigen remains unidentified.

The protocol was immunoSEQ multiplex PCR, while the TCRdb copy is restricted to in-frame clones and leaves out a portion. The table lists 11,000 to 15,000 clones, around 77% of them singletons, with under 5% in the top ten. Both intraepithelial and lamina propria lymphocytes were released by processing graft tissue. Looked up from germline, CDR1 is LNHNV and CDR2 is YYDKDF (reference sequence). This CDR3 is built from 15 residues. Between the trimmed V and J ends, which lost 8 bases and 4 bases, there was a span of 20 bases. The material sequenced was ileum tissue, taken roughly 26 days after intestinal transplant. The sequence derives from a human patient who received an intestinal transplant, so some T cells may come from the graft donor. The chain uses TRBV15 and TRBJ1-2; no firm D call. In DNA form, the CDR3 reads TGTGCCACCCGCCCTACCGCCTCGAGTGGCTATGGCTACACCTTC. Protein product: CATRPTASSGYGYTF.